This entry describes one T cell receptor beta chain. Antigen unknown. Different DNA sequences within this sample yield the same CDR3. These data come from a study of shared clonotypes between healthy human individuals. At the level of the study: CD4 naive cells filled three plates per donor, CD4 memory three, CD8 naive two and CD8 memory one. Study-level results: Inspection by rarefaction showed sorted-subset sequencing to be incomplete despite large depth.

This CDR3 spans 11 amino acids. V gave up 1 base and J gave up 8 bases, with 8 bases separating them. The germline CDR1 and CDR2 sequences are DFQATT and SNEGSKA (reference sequence). Profiling relied on immunoSEQ multiplex PCR, and the TCRdb table lists in-frame clones only, not all of them. The sample holds about 1,800,000 clones, 85% to 95% seen once. Naive CD8 populations comprised CD45RO-negative cells positively selected for CCR7, excluding terminally differentiated effector memory CD45RA+ cells. All donors were healthy HIV-negative adults lacking recent acute infections or vaccinations. Each sample came from a Caucasian adult donor living in Nashville, Tennessee.

This clonotype was sampled from a man aged 18 to 30 in good health. Source material: naive CD8+ T cells sorted from blood. V usage is TRBV20-1 and J usage is TRBJ1-1; a possible D gene is TRBD1 (6 bases). The CDR3 loop reads CSARGGAEAFF. In DNA, the CDR3 is TGCAGTGCTAGAGGGGGGGCGGAAGCTTTCTTT.